Listed below are T cell receptor beta chains from one sample, sequenced in a study of graft-versus-host responses after intestinal transplantation. Their antigen targets remain unknown. Produced via immunoSEQ multiplex PCR; TCRdb's table is partial and in-frame only. The sample consists of some 120,000 clones, 90% of them appearing once. The material was unstimulated CD4+ T cells sorted from spleen or lymph node cells, obtained before intestinal transplant. All receptors derive from a human donor who received an intestinal transplant. Each CDR3 is given with its conserved first and last residue. The D gene is left open where the match is weak. For some rows the clone size is stated as once, few or many, or as a class when expanded; others skip it.

v_call	j_call	d_call	clone_size	cdr3_nt	cdr3_aa
TRBV6-5	TRBJ2-3	NA	NA	TGTGCCAGCAGTGCTCAGTTCACAGATACGCAGTATTTT	CASSAQFTDTQYF
TRBV7-9	TRBJ2-6	NA	once	TGTGCCAGCAGCTTTCCCATTAGAGGGGCCAACGTCCTGACTTTC	CASSFPIRGANVLTF
TRBV4-3	TRBJ2-6	NA	NA	TGCGCCAGCAGCACACGACAGGCCAACGTCCTGACTTTC	CASSTRQANVLTF
TRBV4-1	TRBJ2-7	NA	NA	TGCGCCAGCAGCCAAGCGCCTAACCCCACCTACGAGCAGTACTTC	CASSQAPNPTYEQYF
TRBV7-2	TRBJ1-5	NA	NA	TGTGCCAGCAGCTTAGGACAGGTTAGCAATCAGCCCCAGCATTTT	CASSLGQVSNQPQHF
TRBV6-5	TRBJ1-1	NA	NA	TGTGCCAGCATCCAGGGGCGGAACACTGAAGCTTTCTTT	CASIQGRNTEAFF
TRBV18	TRBJ2-5	NA	NA	TGTGCCAGCTCATTCACAGGGAATAGGGAGACCCAGTACTTC	CASSFTGNRETQYF
TRBV16	TRBJ2-7	NA	NA	TGTGCCAGCAGCCAATTGAGGGAGGTCGAGCAGTACTTC	CASSQLREVEQYF
TRBV5-4	TRBJ2-1	NA	NA	TGTGCCAGCAGCTCACAAGCGGCGCCCAATGAGCAGTTCTTC	CASSSQAAPNEQFF
TRBV5-4	TRBJ1-2	NA	NA	TGTGCCAGCAGCTCGCCCTTCCTGGGGCCCGGGAACTATGGCTACACCTTC	CASSSPFLGPGNYGYTF
TRBV10-3	TRBJ1-4	NA	NA	TGTGCCATCAGCCCCGGAGGGTCGGCTAATGAAAAACTGTTTTTT	CAISPGGSANEKLFF
TRBV9	TRBJ2-3	NA	NA	TGTGCCAGCAGCTACAGAGCAGGGTTGGGGACAGATACGCAGTATTTT	CASSYRAGLGTDTQYF
TRBV15	TRBJ1-5	NA	NA	TGTGCCACCAGCAGAGATCAAGTGGTGAGTCAGCCCCAGCATTTT	CATSRDQVVSQPQHF
TRBV4-2	TRBJ1-5	NA	NA	TGTGCCAGCAGCCAAGTGCAGGGCAATCAGCCCCAGCATTTT	CASSQVQGNQPQHF
TRBV28	TRBJ2-7	TRBD1	NA	TGTGCCAGCAGGTATACAGGGGGCTCCCCCTACGAGCAGTACTTC	CASRYTGGSPYEQYF
TRBV29-1	TRBJ1-2	NA	NA	TGCAGCGTCTACAGGGTTGACTATGGCTACACCTTC	CSVYRVDYGYTF
TRBV5-1	TRBJ1-1	TRBD1	NA	TGCGCCAGCAGCCTTACGGGACAGGGGGTCGGCACTGAAGCTTTCTTT	CASSLTGQGVGTEAFF
TRBV11-3	TRBJ2-2	TRBD2	NA	TGTGCCAGCAGCTATCTGCGACTAGCGGGAGATGGCACCGGGGAGCTGTTTTTT	CASSYLRLAGDGTGELFF
TRBV5-1	TRBJ2-1	TRBD2	NA	TGCGCCAGCAGCTCCCGACTAGCGGGACCTTACAATGAGCAGTTCTTC	CASSSRLAGPYNEQFF
TRBV7-9	TRBJ2-2	NA	once	TGTGCCAGCAGAGCGGGACAACCCAACACCGGGGAGCTGTTTTTT	CASRAGQPNTGELFF
TRBV15	TRBJ2-1	TRBD1	NA	TGTGCCACCAGCAGAGATATGGGACAGGGGGCCAGGAATGAGCAGTTCTTC	CATSRDMGQGARNEQFF
TRBV7-9	TRBJ2-5	TRBD2	NA	TGTGCCAGCAGCTCCCCAGGGCGCGGGGGGGAGACCCAGTACTTC	CASSSPGRGGETQYF
TRBV9	TRBJ2-3	NA	NA	TGTGCCAGCAGCGCCCGGCTAGCGTATTATACTAGCACAGATACGCAGTATTTT	CASSARLAYYTSTDTQYF
TRBV15	TRBJ2-7	TRBD1	NA	TGTGCCACCAGCAGAGAGGGGACAGGAACAACCTACGAGCAGTACTTC	CATSREGTGTTYEQYF
TRBV14	TRBJ2-1	TRBD2	NA	TGTGCCAGCAGCCCGGGACTAGCGGGTTACAATGAGCAGTTCTTC	CASSPGLAGYNEQFF
TRBV10-3	TRBJ2-2	TRBD2	NA	TGTGCCATCAGTTCTTTGACTAGCGGGGGATCGAACACCGGGGAGCTGTTTTTT	CAISSLTSGGSNTGELFF
TRBV9	TRBJ2-7	TRBD2	NA	TGTGCCAGCAGCGTAGCCCCAGCGGGAGGCTCCTACGAGCAGTACTTC	CASSVAPAGGSYEQYF
TRBV27	TRBJ1-2	TRBD1	NA	TGTGCCAGCAGTTTAACAGAGGACAGGCTCTATGGCTACACCTTC	CASSLTEDRLYGYTF
TRBV18	TRBJ1-4	NA	NA	TGTGCCAGCTCACCCAGAAATGAAAAACTGTTTTTT	CASSPRNEKLFF
TRBV4-2	TRBJ2-1	TRBD2	NA	TGTGCCAGCGGCCAGGGGACTAGTGGCCAGTGGGATGAGCAGTTCTTC	CASGQGTSGQWDEQFF
TRBV21-1	TRBJ1-4	NA	NA	TGTGCCAGCAGCACCTCCGGGACAGCTCGTGAAAAACTGTTTTTT	CASSTSGTAREKLFF
TRBV10-1	TRBJ2-4	NA	NA	TGCGCCAGCAGTGAAGGGGGGGAAAACATTCAGTACTTC	CASSEGGENIQYF
TRBV5-4	TRBJ1-4	NA	NA	TGTGCCAGCAGCCGGGGGGCAGCAGGCCCGGAAAAACTGTTTTTT	CASSRGAAGPEKLFF
TRBV5-6	TRBJ2-2	NA	NA	TGTGCCAGCAGCTTGGCCGGCGGGGCGGGCACCGGGGAGCTGTTTTTT	CASSLAGGAGTGELFF